The rows below give T cell receptor beta chains drawn from one sample of a study of cytomegalovirus exposure and HLA in healthy donors. The assay was immunoSEQ multiplex PCR, and TCRdb's table has in-frame clones only and misses some. The repertoire includes tens of thousands of clones, more than 65% of them detected once, and roughly 1.2% sits in the top ten. Sequences were obtained from PBMCs. These receptors were collected from a girl between 2 and 10 years old in good health and CMV-seropositive. CDR3s include the opening cysteine and the closing phenylalanine or tryptophan. Each record gives: V gene, D gene, J gene, clone size, CDR3 length, CDR3 protein, CDR3 DNA. The D gene is left open where the match is weak. Expanded clones are given a class, and other clones once, few, many or no size at all.

TRBV19	.	TRBJ2-1	.	16	CASSIFSGPRTYEQFF	TGTGCCAGTAGTATATTTAGCGGCCCCCGGACATATGAGCAGTTCTTC
TRBV18	TRBD2	TRBJ2-1	.	14	CASSVGGAYNEQFF	TGTGCCAGCTCAGTGGGAGGGGCCTACAATGAGCAGTTCTTC
TRBV2	TRBD1	TRBJ2-7	.	13	CASRGTGEYEQYF	TGTGCCAGCAGGGGGACAGGGGAATACGAGCAGTACTTC
TRBV7-9	.	TRBJ1-1	.	13	CASSPRLEFEAFF	TGTGCCAGCAGCCCGAGGTTGGAATTTGAAGCTTTCTTT
TRBV4-1	TRBD2	TRBJ2-7	few	15	CASSQDPGGQYEQYF	TGCGCCAGCAGCCAAGATCCGGGAGGGCAATACGAGCAGTACTTC
TRBV7-6	TRBD1	TRBJ1-2	.	14	CASSNQGADYGYTF	TGTGCCAGCTCAAACCAGGGGGCTGACTATGGCTACACCTTC
TRBV7-9	TRBD1	TRBJ1-2	.	16	CASSFGQGLANYGYTF	TGTGCCAGCAGCTTCGGACAGGGGCTAGCTAACTATGGCTACACCTTC
TRBV6-1	TRBD2	TRBJ2-1	.	15	CASRGRTSGRNEQFF	TGTGCCAGCAGGGGGAGGACTAGCGGGCGCAATGAGCAGTTCTTC
TRBV5-6	TRBD2	TRBJ2-5	.	19	CASSWVDQPGLVSQETQYF	TGTGCCAGCAGCTGGGTGGACCAACCGGGACTAGTTTCTCAAGAGACCCAGTACTTC
TRBV5-6	TRBD1	TRBJ2-7	.	16	CASSLVPGQGSYEQYF	TGTGCCAGCAGCCTGGTCCCGGGACAGGGTTCCTACGAGCAGTACTTC
TRBV4-1	TRBD2	TRBJ2-7	.	15	CASSHLSGRGDEQYF	TGCGCCAGCAGCCACCTTAGCGGGAGAGGGGACGAGCAGTACTTC
TRBV2	.	TRBJ1-5	.	13	CASRDTGNQPQHF	TGTGCCAGCAGGGATACAGGGAATCAGCCCCAGCATTTT
TRBV5-6	.	TRBJ2-7	.	14	CASSLEREVYEQYF	TGTGCCAGCAGCTTGGAACGAGAGGTCTACGAGCAGTACTTC
TRBV6-5	TRBD2	TRBJ2-1	.	15	CASSTGLAAYNEQFF	TGTGCCAGCAGTACGGGACTAGCGGCCTACAATGAGCAGTTCTTC
TRBV10-3	TRBD2	TRBJ2-1	.	15	CAISESGTTYNEQFF	TGTGCCATCAGTGAGTCCGGGACTACCTACAATGAGCAGTTCTTC
TRBV29-1	.	TRBJ2-3	few	16	CSVVGSRAESADTQYF	TGCAGCGTTGTAGGGAGCCGGGCGGAAAGTGCAGATACGCAGTATTTT
TRBV7-6	.	TRBJ2-1	.	14	CASSFSRSDNEQFF	TGTGCCAGCAGCTTTAGCAGATCCGACAATGAGCAGTTCTTC
TRBV18	.	TRBJ1-4	.	13	CASSPGVREKLFF	TGTGCCAGCTCACCGGGAGTCCGTGAAAAACTGTTTTTT
TRBV7-9	.	TRBJ2-1	.	13	CASSSDYYNEQFF	TGTGCCAGCAGCTCCGACTACTACAATGAGCAGTTCTTC
TRBV7-4	.	TRBJ1-5	once	16	CASSSTHRDSNQPQHF	TGTGCCAGCAGCTCAACCCACAGGGATAGCAATCAGCCCCAGCATTTT
TRBV5-6	TRBD1	TRBJ2-6	.	18	CASSAGDRGSSGANVLTF	TGTGCCAGCAGCGCGGGGGACAGGGGGTCCTCTGGGGCCAACGTCCTGACTTTC
TRBV5-6	.	TRBJ2-7	.	14	CASSLVDIAYEQYF	TGTGCCAGCAGCTTGGTAGACATAGCCTACGAGCAGTACTTC
TRBV25-1	.	TRBJ1-1	once	13	CASRGAPNTEAFF	TGTGCCAGCAGAGGGGCACCGAACACTGAAGCTTTCTTT
TRBV18	TRBD1	TRBJ2-4	.	15	CASSLDRVAKNIQYF	TGTGCCAGCTCACTCGACAGGGTGGCCAAAAACATTCAGTACTTC
TRBV6-4	TRBD1	TRBJ2-3	once	15	CASSDGTGGADTQYF	TGTGCCAGCAGTGACGGGACAGGGGGCGCAGATACGCAGTATTTT
TRBV2	.	TRBJ1-5	.	14	CASSVDWSNQPQHF	TGTGCCAGCAGTGTAGATTGGAGCAATCAGCCCCAGCATTTT
TRBV5-8	.	TRBJ1-5	.	15	CASSRTDYSNQPQHF	TGTGCCAGCAGCCGGACAGATTATAGCAATCAGCCCCAGCATTTT
TRBV29-1	.	TRBJ2-7	.	11	CSVKSSYEQYF	TGCAGCGTTAAGAGCTCCTACGAGCAGTACTTC
TRBV9	.	TRBJ2-3	.	16	CASSKGERISTDTQYF	TGTGCCAGCAGTAAAGGCGAGAGGATCAGCACAGATACGCAGTATTTT
TRBV28	.	TRBJ1-2	.	12	CASTGGVDGYTF	TGTGCCAGCACGGGGGGAGTCGATGGCTACACCTTC
TRBV28	.	TRBJ2-2	.	16	CASSLYGTSNTGELFF	TGTGCCAGCAGTTTATACGGGACATCGAACACCGGGGAGCTGTTTTTT
TRBV10-3	TRBD2	TRBJ2-1	.	16	CAISALTSGGSNEQFF	TGTGCCATCAGCGCCCTGACTAGCGGGGGGAGCAATGAGCAGTTCTTC
TRBV28	.	TRBJ2-5	.	11	CASRGGETQYF	TGTGCCAGCAGGGGGGGAGAGACCCAGTACTTC
TRBV6-5	.	TRBJ2-5	.	13	CACKRTGLETQYF	TGTGCCTGCAAGAGAACAGGATTGGAGACCCAGTACTTC
TRBV2	.	TRBJ1-1	.	11	CATRGSTEAFF	TGTGCCACGAGGGGGAGCACTGAAGCTTTCTTT
TRBV4-2	.	TRBJ1-5	.	18	CASSQGGGQRVSNQPQHF	TGTGCCAGCAGCCAAGGCGGTGGACAAAGGGTTAGCAATCAGCCCCAGCATTTT
TRBV2	TRBD1	TRBJ1-5	few	14	CASSGQGLGQPQHF	TGTGCCAGCAGTGGACAGGGCCTTGGTCAGCCCCAGCATTTT
TRBV4-1	.	TRBJ1-1	.	13	CASSQLRNTEAFF	TGCGCCAGCAGCCAACTGAGGAACACTGAAGCTTTCTTT
TRBV30	TRBD1	TRBJ1-5	.	17	CAWSVGGGRGSNQPQHF	TGTGCCTGGAGTGTAGGAGGGGGCAGGGGGAGCAATCAGCCCCAGCATTTT
TRBV29-1	.	TRBJ1-2	.	12	CSVEEGRGGYTF	TGCAGCGTTGAGGAGGGAAGAGGTGGCTACACCTTC
TRBV30	.	TRBJ1-4	once	11	CAWSREKKLFF	TGTGCCTGGAGTCGAGAAAAAAAACTGTTTTTT
TRBV2	TRBD1	TRBJ2-7	.	15	CASSEIGQGATEQYF	TGTGCCAGCAGTGAAATTGGACAGGGGGCGACCGAGCAGTACTTC
TRBV29-1	.	TRBJ2-4	.	15	CSVAWGGKGMDIQYF	TGCAGCGTTGCCTGGGGCGGGAAAGGAATGGACATTCAGTACTTC
TRBV10-3	TRBD2	TRBJ2-7	.	15	CAISDPVAGAYEQYF	TGTGCCATCAGTGACCCCGTCGCGGGAGCCTACGAGCAGTACTTC
TRBV5-1	TRBD2	TRBJ2-7	.	14	CASSFLSGFYEQYF	TGCGCCAGCAGCTTTCTTAGCGGGTTCTACGAGCAGTACTTC
TRBV10-3	TRBD1	TRBJ1-4	.	13	CASTGQLDEKLFF	TGTGCCTCCACGGGACAGTTGGATGAAAAACTGTTTTTT
TRBV19	TRBD2	TRBJ2-6	.	15	CASKGGSSGANVLTF	TGTGCCAGTAAGGGCGGGAGCTCTGGGGCCAACGTCCTGACTTTC
TRBV27	TRBD2	TRBJ2-7	.	15	CASTPTGTSGYEQYF	TGTGCCAGCACACCAACAGGGACTAGCGGCTACGAGCAGTACTTC
TRBV9	.	TRBJ2-5	.	15	CASSVAAVYQETQYF	TGTGCCAGCAGCGTAGCAGCGGTGTACCAAGAGACCCAGTACTTC
TRBV6-5	.	TRBJ2-2	once	16	CASSYWLQGNTGELFF	TGTGCCAGCAGTTACTGGTTGCAGGGAAACACCGGGGAGCTGTTTTTT
TRBV6-5	TRBD1	TRBJ2-2	.	15	CASRLQGALTGELFF	TGTGCCAGCAGACTTCAGGGGGCTCTCACCGGGGAGCTGTTTTTT